A selection of T cell receptor beta chains follows, all from one sample in a study of tumour-infiltrating T cells in Burkitt lymphoma. Assay: immunoSEQ multiplex PCR; the TCRdb copy retains only in-frame clones and omits some. The table lists about 1,800 clones, roughly 12% of them singletons. Input material: tumor tissue. The receptors were gathered from a human donor with Burkitt lymphoma. Each CDR3 is given with its conserved first and last residue. Each record gives: J gene, V gene, clone size, CDR3 protein. A row's size may be missing; if present it is once, few, many or a size class.

TRBJ1-4 | TRBV4-3 | NA | CASSQGGATNEKLFF
TRBJ1-2 | TRBV30 | few | CAWKKTGYGYTF
TRBJ2-7 | TRBV20-1 | few | CSARDGTEQYF
TRBJ1-2 | TRBV27 | NA | CASSLREGMWGYTF
TRBJ1-1 | TRBV18 | NA | CASSSLREGTEAFF
TRBJ1-3 | TRBV20-1 | NA | CSARGNTIYF
TRBJ1-1 | TRBV14 | NA | CASSQGGEAFF
TRBJ1-2 | TRBV6-5 | NA | CASSPGGANYGYTF
TRBJ1-1 | TRBV13 | NA | CASSLGDRRYEAFF
TRBJ1-1 | TRBV28 | once | CASSLPGTLNTEAFF
TRBJ1-1 | TRBV6-6 | few | CASSYNQGIDTEAFF
TRBJ2-3 | TRBV5-1 | NA | CASSFAGDTQYF
TRBJ2-1 | TRBV29-1 | few | CSVEGTGFYNEQFF
TRBJ2-5 | TRBV4-3 | few | CASSQDQDGETQYF
TRBJ1-4 | TRBV29-1 | NA | CSVGDNEKLFF
TRBJ1-4 | TRBV6-4 | NA | CASSRQGGEKLFF
TRBJ1-4 | TRBV6-6 | few | CASSLNEKLFF
TRBJ1-6 | TRBV7-9 | few | CASITGDRVSSPLHF
TRBJ2-6 | TRBV18 | few | CASSPEDIRSGANVLTF
TRBJ1-1 | TRBV6-6 | NA | CAGGRFGTEAFF
TRBJ1-1 | TRBV4-3 | few | CASSHDFAGSTEAFF
TRBJ2-1 | TRBV4-2 | few | CASSQGEGGDNEQFF
TRBJ2-3 | TRBV5-4 | few | CASSRTATDTQYF
TRBJ2-5 | TRBV14 | NA | CASSQQGLAFETQYF
NA | TRBV9 | NA | CASSAWSGGTYEQYF
TRBJ2-7 | TRBV9 | NA | CASSVGSGSYEQYF
TRBJ1-4 | TRBV25-1 | NA | CASSVGGTNEKLFF
TRBJ2-3 | TRBV7-8 | NA | CASHDGGMTDTQYF
TRBJ1-2 | TRBV6-6 | large | CASSYLQGEDYGYTF
TRBJ2-2 | TRBV18 | NA | CASSATGAGELFF
TRBJ2-1 | TRBV7-7 | few | CASSFGGGANEQFF
TRBJ2-5 | TRBV5-1 | NA | CASSTPGQGGETQYF
TRBJ1-5 | TRBV30 | NA | CAWSGGYSNQPQHF
TRBJ1-1 | TRBV28 | NA | CASRPGHLGPEAFF
TRBJ1-1 | TRBV6-6 | NA | CASSFGRGVAFF
TRBJ1-6 | TRBV9 | few | CASSVAQGFSYNSPLHF
TRBJ2-2 | TRBV7-6 | NA | CASSLGLNTGELFF
TRBJ1-4 | TRBV19 | NA | CASSMGRGQEKLFF
TRBJ1-2 | TRBV6-5 | NA | CASSESQGRYGYTF
TRBJ1-6 | TRBV9 | NA | CASSMGQKNSPLHF
TRBJ1-1 | TRBV7-3 | few | CASSLKGGTTEAFF
TRBJ1-1 | TRBV5-1 | NA | CASSLTQGEGITEAFF
TRBJ2-3 | TRBV2 | few | CASRVGQGTDTQYF
TRBJ2-7 | TRBV7-8 | NA | CASSLLAGTYEQYF
NA | TRBV29-1 | NA | CSVELSGQSPYEQYF